This T cell receptor beta chain is from a study of technical replicates of blood from several donors (dated by TCRdb to 2016 to 2017). The CDR3 runs 11 amino acids, cysteine and phenylalanine included. CDR3 DNA is the only sequence kept; it has 33 bases, read in frame from the first base. Relative to germline, V is 3 bases shorter and J is 7 bases shorter, with 6 bases between their ends. Per the germline V gene, SGHTA is the CDR1 and FQGNSA is the CDR2. The method behind the library was the immunoSEQ multiplex PCR assay. Here the immuneACCESS table is served through TCRdb, limited to in-frame sequences with V and J called. Missing clones are a known gap in these copies; in checked studies unresolved V genes cover under half, and the rest lacks a known reason. In this sample the table shows tens of thousands of clones, roughly 95% of which occur a single time. The ten largest make up around 0.38% of the sample.

As for this clone: The target of this receptor is not known. The input lacks base qualities; no much larger clone sits a single base away.

This chain is built from TRBV7-2 and TRBJ1-2, with no confidently assigned D gene. Sequencing was carried out using T cells isolated from PBMCs. This sequence originates from a human donor in good health. The CDR3 has the sequence CASSFGGGYTF. The sequenced DNA is TGTGCCAGCAGCTTTGGAGGTGGCTACACCTTC.